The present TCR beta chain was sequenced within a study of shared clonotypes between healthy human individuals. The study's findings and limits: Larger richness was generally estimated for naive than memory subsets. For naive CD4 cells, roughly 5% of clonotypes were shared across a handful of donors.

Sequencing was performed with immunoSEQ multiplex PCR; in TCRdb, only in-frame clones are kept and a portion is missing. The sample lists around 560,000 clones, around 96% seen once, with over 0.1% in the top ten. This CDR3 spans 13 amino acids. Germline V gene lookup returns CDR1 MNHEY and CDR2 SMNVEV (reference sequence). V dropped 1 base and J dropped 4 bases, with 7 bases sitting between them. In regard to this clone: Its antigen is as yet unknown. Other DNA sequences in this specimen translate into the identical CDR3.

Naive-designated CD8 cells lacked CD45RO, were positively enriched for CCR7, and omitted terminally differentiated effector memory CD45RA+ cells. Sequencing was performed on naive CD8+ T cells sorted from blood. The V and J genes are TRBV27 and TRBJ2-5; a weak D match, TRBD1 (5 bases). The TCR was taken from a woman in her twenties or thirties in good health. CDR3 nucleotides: TGTGCCAGCAGTTTATTCCAGGGAGAGACCCAGTACTTC. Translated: CASSLFQGETQYF.